These T cell receptor beta chains were read from a single sample in a study of CD8 T cells in ankylosing spondylitis. TCRdb ran MiXCR on the 5' RACE reads and lists one entry per CDR3 protein. The data show fewer than 500,000 distinct CDR3 sequences, roughly a quarter seen once. Sample: blood, either unsorted or a sorted T cell fraction (not recorded which). The receptors here all came from a male donor with ankylosing spondylitis. CDR3s include the opening cysteine and the closing phenylalanine or tryptophan. D genes are given only for firm matches. Rows give clone size only sometimes, using once, few, many, or a class for an expanded clone.

V	J	length	D	size	CDR3	DNA
TRBV11-3	TRBJ2-1	14	.	few	CASSHFTGNNEQFF	TGTGCCAGCAGCCACTTTACAGGGAACAATGAGCAGTTCTTC
TRBV9	TRBJ2-1	13	.	.	CASSTGTHNEQFF	TGTGCCAGCAGCACCGGGACTCACAATGAGCAGTTCTTC
TRBV19	TRBJ2-1	14	TRBD2	few	CATSGRGSYNEQFF	TGTGCCACCAGCGGGAGAGGGTCCTACAATGAGCAGTTCTTC
TRBV29-1	TRBJ2-4	14	TRBD1	.	CSVGWDRGRDIQYF	TGCAGCGTTGGCTGGGACAGGGGACGTGACATTCAGTACTTC
TRBV20-1	TRBJ2-2	15	.	.	CGAKPEVPLGGELFF	TGCGGTGCTAAGCCCGAGGTCCCCTTGGGGGGGGAGCTGTTTTTT
TRBV12-3/TRBV12-4	TRBJ1-5	13	TRBD1	.	CASTRQGGQPQHF	TGTGCCAGCACCCGACAGGGCGGTCAGCCCCAGCATTTT
TRBV5-1	TRBJ2-1	17	TRBD1	few	CASSLEDRVGSYNEQFF	TGCGCCAGCAGCTTGGAGGACAGGGTGGGCTCCTACAATGAGCAGTTCTTC
TRBV5-6	TRBJ1-1	13	.	many	CASRPSQRGEAFF	TGTGCCAGCAGACCCTCGCAGAGAGGGGAAGCTTTCTTT
TRBV27	TRBJ2-5	15	.	few	CASSPQTTGSETQYF	TGTGCCAGCAGTCCCCAAACGACAGGTTCAGAGACCCAGTACTTC
TRBV7-8	TRBJ1-1	14	TRBD1	.	CASSIQGGQEEAFF	TGTGCCAGCAGCATACAAGGAGGACAGGAAGAAGCTTTCTTT
TRBV15	TRBJ2-3	12	.	.	CATSRLTDTQYF	TGTGCCACCAGCAGGTTAACAGATACGCAGTATTTT
TRBV7-9	TRBJ1-2	13	.	.	CASTPGQIYGYTF	TGTGCCAGCACCCCAGGCCAAATCTATGGCTACACCTTC
TRBV27	TRBJ2-7	16	TRBD1	.	CASSLISGGHRNEQYF	TGTGCCAGCAGTTTAATTTCAGGGGGCCATCGAAACGAGCAGTACTTC
TRBV3-1	TRBJ1-4	13	.	.	CASSPVRAEKLFF	TGTGCCAGCAGCCCAGTAAGGGCTGAAAAACTGTTTTTT
TRBV20-1	TRBJ2-1	14	TRBD1	.	CSAITTGGYNEQFF	TGCAGTGCTATTACGACAGGGGGCTACAATGAGCAGTTCTTC
TRBV4-1	TRBJ2-3	13	.	.	CASSQEWGDTQYF	TGCGCCAGCAGCCAAGAGTGGGGAGATACGCAGTATTTT
TRBV2	TRBJ2-2	15	TRBD1	few	CASSGQGANTGELFF	TGTGCCAGCAGTGGACAGGGGGCGAACACCGGGGAGCTGTTTTTT
TRBV9	TRBJ2-1	16	TRBD2	.	CASSVTSGRGYNEQFF	TGTGCCAGCAGCGTGACTAGCGGGAGAGGCTACAATGAGCAGTTCTTC
TRBV20-1	TRBJ2-3	12	.	.	CSARTNTDTQYF	TGCAGTGCGCGGACTAACACAGATACGCAGTATTTT
TRBV12-3/TRBV12-4	TRBJ1-2	12	.	.	CASSSGPNGYTF	TGTGCCAGCAGTTCGGGACCAAATGGCTACACCTTC
TRBV7-2	TRBJ1-5	13	.	many	CASSLSLGEPQHF	TGTGCCAGCAGCCTCTCCCTTGGAGAGCCCCAGCATTTT
TRBV7-2	TRBJ1-3	14	.	few	CASSLALSGNTIYF	TGTGCCAGCAGCTTAGCGCTATCTGGAAACACCATATATTTT
TRBV29-1	TRBJ2-3	12	.	.	CSVRLAGDTQYF	TGCAGCGTTAGGCTAGCTGGAGATACGCAGTATTTT
TRBV19	TRBJ1-2	17	TRBD1	.	CASSIRGQRSTNYGYTF	TGTGCCAGTAGTATCAGGGGACAGCGAAGTACTAACTATGGCTACACCTTC